This T cell receptor beta chain was sequenced during a study of blood T cell repertoires in COVID-19. Across the study: Each recovered donor of Cohort 3 presented with two negative PCRs, clearance, or symptom resolution.

Sequencing used immunoSEQ multiplex PCR; TCRdb keeps in-frame clones, though not all of them. Found here are hundreds of thousands of clones, about 86% of them singletons; the top ten hold approximately 3.1%. CDR1 MRHNA and CDR2 SNTAGT come from the germline V gene. CDR3 size: 13 residues. Losses at the gene ends were 2 bases for V and 14 bases for J; bases not matched to a gene: 8. The receptor comes from a woman aged 45 to 65 in a cohort exposed to, infected with or recovered from COVID-19 (not recorded which). The chain has TRBV6-4 and TRBJ2-1, with TRBD2 matching 8 bases. The sequencing sample was made of PBMCs or T cells enriched from blood (not recorded which). CDR3 protein: CASSDAPGGAEFF. CDR3 nucleotide sequence: TGTGCCAGCAGTGACGCTCCCGGGGGGGCCGAGTTCTTC.